This TCR beta chain was obtained from a study of beta chain features in type 1 diabetes. Findings of the study overall: Within each of all four CD4+ subsets, Type 1 diabetes patients had TCRB CDR3s that were moderately but significantly shorter. The question of HLA type influencing TCRB rearrangement was one that remained unresolved here.

Sorting produced populations that all topped 95% purity. V was clipped by 8 bases and J by 3 bases, with 7 bases between them. The germline V gene encodes CDR1 SEHNR and CDR2 FQNEAQ (reference sequence). The CDR3 runs 12 residues. What was sequenced were expressed TCRB transcripts, since all of the isolated RNA had been reverse transcribed. Sequencing used immunoSEQ multiplex PCR; TCRdb keeps in-frame clones, though not all of them. The data show approximately 250,000 clones, roughly 11% seen once. This clone appeared a few times. What it binds is unknown. The chain recombines TRBV7-9 with TRBJ2-2; D is unclear. This receptor was identified in a man in his thirties or forties with type 1 diabetes. Specimen: naive CD4+ T cells from blood. The CDR3 loop reads CASARDTGELFF. CDR3 sequence (DNA): TGTGCCAGCGCTCGGGACACCGGGGAGCTGTTTTTT.